Listed here is a single T cell receptor beta chain. In the study's own analysis: Estimated nucleated cell counts came from reference gene primer amplification. Clones were sequenced by immunoSEQ multiplex PCR, and TCRdb holds only the in-frame ones, with some missing. V, J and clone size derive from that table, while D and trimming were established from the DNA sequence. The sample contains fewer than 200,000 clones, around two thirds of which appear only once. Germline V lookup: CDR1 SGHNT, CDR2 YYREEE (reference sequence). The V end was cut by 4 bases, the J end by 5 bases, with 15 bases between. CDR3 length: 15 residues. These data are taken from a study of blood T cell repertoires in COVID-19. Study-level information: The origin of the acute and convalescent COVID-19 samples was the United States, Italy and Spain. From T cells, B-cell-depleted T cells, or PBMCs came the material, which was cDNA or gDNA.

V gene TRBV5-4 combines with J gene TRBJ2-2, with a weak D call TRBD1 (6 bases). This TCR came from an elderly woman with acute or convalescent COVID-19. Sequenced: peripheral blood. The CDR3 loop is CASSPGTPATGELFF. As DNA, the CDR3 is TGTGCCAGCAGCCCCGGGACACCAGCTACCGGGGAGCTGTTTTTT. Based on the CDR3 plus reference TRBV5-4 and TRBJ2-2, the full variable domain is ETGVTQSPTHLIKTRGQQVTLRCSSQSGHNTVSWYQQALGQGPQFIFQYYREEENGRGNFPPRFSGLQFPNYSSELNVNALELDDSALYLCASSPGTPATGELFFGEGSRLTVL.